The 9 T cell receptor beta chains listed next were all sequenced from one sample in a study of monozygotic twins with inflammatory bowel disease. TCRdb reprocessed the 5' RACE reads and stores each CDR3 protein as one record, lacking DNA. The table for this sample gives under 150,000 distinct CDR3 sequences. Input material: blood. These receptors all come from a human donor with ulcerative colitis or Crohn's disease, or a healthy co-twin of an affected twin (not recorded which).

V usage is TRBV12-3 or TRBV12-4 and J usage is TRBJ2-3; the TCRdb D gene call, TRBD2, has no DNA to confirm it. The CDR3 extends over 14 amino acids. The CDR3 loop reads CASSITSGRDTQYF.

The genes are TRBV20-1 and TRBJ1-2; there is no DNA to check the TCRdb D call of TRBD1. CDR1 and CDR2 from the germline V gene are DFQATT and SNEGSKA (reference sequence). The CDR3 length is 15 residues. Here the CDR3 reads CSVTEPPLFGYGYTF.

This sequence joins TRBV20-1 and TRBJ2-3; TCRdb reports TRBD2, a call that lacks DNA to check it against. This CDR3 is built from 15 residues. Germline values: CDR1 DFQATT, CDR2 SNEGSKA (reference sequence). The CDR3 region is CSASPRGWSTDTQYF.

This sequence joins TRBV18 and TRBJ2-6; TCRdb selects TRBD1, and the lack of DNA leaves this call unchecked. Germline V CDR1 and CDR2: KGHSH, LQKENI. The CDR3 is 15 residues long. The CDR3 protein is CASSGGSSGANVLTF. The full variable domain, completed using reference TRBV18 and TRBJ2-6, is NAGVMQNPRHLVRRRGQEARLRCSPMKGHSHVYWYRQLPEEGLKFMVYLQKENIIDESGMPKERFSAEFPKEGPSILRIQQVVRGDSAAYFCASSGGSSGANVLTFGAGSRLTVL.

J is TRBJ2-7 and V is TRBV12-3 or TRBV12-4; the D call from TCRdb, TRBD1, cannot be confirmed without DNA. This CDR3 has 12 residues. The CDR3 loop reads CASSSPGQTLYF.

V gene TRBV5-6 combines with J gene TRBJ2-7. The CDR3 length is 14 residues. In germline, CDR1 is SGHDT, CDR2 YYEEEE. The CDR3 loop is CASSLASFPYEQYF. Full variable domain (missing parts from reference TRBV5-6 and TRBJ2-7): DAGVTQSPTHLIKTRGQQVTLRCSPKSGHDTVSWYQQALGQGPQFIFQYYEEEERQRGNFPDRFSGHQFPNYSSELNVNALLLGDSALYLCASSLASFPYEQYFGPGTRLTVT.

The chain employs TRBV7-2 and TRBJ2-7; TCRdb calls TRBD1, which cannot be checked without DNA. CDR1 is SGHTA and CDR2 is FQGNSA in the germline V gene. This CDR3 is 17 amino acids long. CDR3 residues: CASSLGGQGKNVYEQYF.

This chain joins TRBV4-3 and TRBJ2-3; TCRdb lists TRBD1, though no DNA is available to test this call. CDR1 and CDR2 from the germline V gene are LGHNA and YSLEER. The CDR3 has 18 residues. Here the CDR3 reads CASSQDAITGFSTDTQYF.

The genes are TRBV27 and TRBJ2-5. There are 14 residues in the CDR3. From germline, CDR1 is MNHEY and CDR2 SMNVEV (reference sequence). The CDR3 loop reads CASSLSRQQETQYF.